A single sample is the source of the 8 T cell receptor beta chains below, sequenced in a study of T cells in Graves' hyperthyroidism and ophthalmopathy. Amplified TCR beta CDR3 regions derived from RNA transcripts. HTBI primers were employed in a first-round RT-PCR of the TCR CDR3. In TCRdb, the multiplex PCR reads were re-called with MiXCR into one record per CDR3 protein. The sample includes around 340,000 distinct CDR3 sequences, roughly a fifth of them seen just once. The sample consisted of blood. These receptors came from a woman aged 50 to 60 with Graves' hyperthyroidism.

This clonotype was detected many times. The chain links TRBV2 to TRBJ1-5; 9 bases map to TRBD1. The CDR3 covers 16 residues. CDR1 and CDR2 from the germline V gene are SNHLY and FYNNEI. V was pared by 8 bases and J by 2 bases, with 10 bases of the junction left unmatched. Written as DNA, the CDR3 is TGTGCCAGCTTTGCCGGGACAGGGAGGGGCAATCAGCCCCAGCATTTT. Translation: CASFAGTGRGNQPQHF.

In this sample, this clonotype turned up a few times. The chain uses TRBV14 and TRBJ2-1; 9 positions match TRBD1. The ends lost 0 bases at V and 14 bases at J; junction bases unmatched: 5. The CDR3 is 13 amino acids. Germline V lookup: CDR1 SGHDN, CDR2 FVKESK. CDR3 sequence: CASSQERQGGKFF. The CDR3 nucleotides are TGTGCCAGCAGCCAAGAACGACAGGGGGGAAAGTTCTTC. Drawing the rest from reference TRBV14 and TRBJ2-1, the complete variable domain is EAGVTQFPSHSVIEKGQTVTLRCDPISGHDNLYWYRRVMGKEIKFLLHFVKESKQDESGMPNNRFLAERTGGTYSTLKVQPAELEDSGVYFCASSQERQGGKFFGPGTRLTVL.

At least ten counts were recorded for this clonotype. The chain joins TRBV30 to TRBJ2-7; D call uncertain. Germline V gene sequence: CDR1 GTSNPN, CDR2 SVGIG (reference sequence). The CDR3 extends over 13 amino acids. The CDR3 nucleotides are TGTGCGGGCCCGGCGTCGTTTTCCTACGAGCAGTACTTC. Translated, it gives CAGPASFSYEQYF.

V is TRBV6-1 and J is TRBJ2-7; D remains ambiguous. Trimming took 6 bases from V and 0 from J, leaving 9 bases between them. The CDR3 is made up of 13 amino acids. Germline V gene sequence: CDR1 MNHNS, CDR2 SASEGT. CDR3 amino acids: CASRKLHSYEQYF. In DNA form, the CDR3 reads TGTGCCAGCAGAAAACTACACTCCTACGAGCAGTACTTC.

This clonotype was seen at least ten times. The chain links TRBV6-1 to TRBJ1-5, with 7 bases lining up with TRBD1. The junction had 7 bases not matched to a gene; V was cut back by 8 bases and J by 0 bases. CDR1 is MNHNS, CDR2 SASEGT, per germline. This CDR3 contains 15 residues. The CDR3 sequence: CASHRTGYSNQPQHF. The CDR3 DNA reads TGTGCCAGCCACAGGACAGGTTATAGCAATCAGCCCCAGCATTTT.

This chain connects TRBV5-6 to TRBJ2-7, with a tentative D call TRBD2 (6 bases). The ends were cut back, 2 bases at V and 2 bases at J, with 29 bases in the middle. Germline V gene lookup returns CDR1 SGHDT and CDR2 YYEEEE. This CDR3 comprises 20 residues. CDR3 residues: CASSLTGVAEIVPTAYEQYF. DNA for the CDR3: TGTGCCAGCAGCTTAACTGGGGTAGCGGAAATCGTTCCTACGGCCTACGAGCAGTACTTC.

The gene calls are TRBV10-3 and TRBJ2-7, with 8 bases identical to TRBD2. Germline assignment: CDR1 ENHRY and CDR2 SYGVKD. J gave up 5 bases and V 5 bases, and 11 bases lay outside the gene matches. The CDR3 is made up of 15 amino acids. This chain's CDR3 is CAISRTGTRFHEQYF. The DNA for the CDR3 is TGTGCCATCAGTCGGACCGGGACTAGGTTCCACGAGCAGTACTTC.

The chain's CDR3 is CASSLGSAGSVYNEQFF. The CDR3 DNA follows: TGTGCCAGCAGCTTGGGGTCAGCGGGATCAGTCTACAATGAGCAGTTCTTC. V gene TRBV5-5 combines with J gene TRBJ2-1; TRBD2 agrees at 7 bases. The germline V gene encodes CDR1 SGHKS and CDR2 YYEKEE (reference sequence). The CDR3 spans 17 residues. The ends lost 0 bases at V and 3 bases at J; junction bases unmatched: 9.